The entry below gives a single T cell receptor (beta chain) sequence along with its context. No antigen is known for it. Template material for amplifying TCR beta CDR3 regions consisted of RNA transcripts. HTBI primers were used for first-round RT-PCR of the TCR CDR3. TCRdb re-called the multiplex PCR reads through MiXCR, storing one row per CDR3 protein. In the table there are 640,000 or so distinct CDR3 sequences, approximately 14% of which are singletons. This entry belongs to a study of T cells in Graves' hyperthyroidism and ophthalmopathy. On the study more broadly: The blood sample was taken at first diagnosis, before treatment began.

The study, taken as a whole, reports: Blood samples included most of the expanded thyroid clonotypes exceeding 0.001.

This CDR3 contains 13 residues. The V gene lost 6 bases and the J gene lost 3 bases, with 8 bases spanning the gap. CDR1 MDHEN and CDR2 SYDVKM come from the germline V gene. This chain uses TRBV28 with TRBJ2-2; D is unresolved. The sample was blood. The source of this sequence is a woman aged 40 to 49 with Graves' ophthalmopathy. The CDR3 DNA follows: TGTGCCAGCAGCTCCGCGGACACCGGGGAGCTGTTTTTT. Protein product: CASSSADTGELFF.